This entry concerns a single T cell receptor (beta chain). Its antigen is unknown. V was pared by 2 bases and J by 8 bases, with 2 bases of the junction left unmatched. The CDR3 has 13 residues. The V gene's germline CDR1 is SGHNT and CDR2 YYREEE (reference sequence). This entry comes from a study of cytomegalovirus exposure and HLA in healthy donors. Researchers ran the PCR with 60 Vbeta and 13 Jbeta primers. Some clones are missing from TCRdb's copy, which holds only in-frame ones; the method was immunoSEQ multiplex PCR. The sample carries about 110,000 clones, more than 65% recorded once. Study conclusions and caveats: Relative to the approximately 680-donor mean, N-insertions were reportedly fewer in an Asian-associated ancestry cluster in a later analysis. Most CMV-associated TCR beta chains were later found to appear HLA-restricted. Cytomegalovirus association was assigned to approximately 160 TCR beta chains.

V gene TRBV5-4 combines with J gene TRBJ2-1, with 9 bases that match TRBD1. The sequencing input was PBMCs. This clonotype was obtained from a woman aged 50 to 65 in good health and CMV-seropositive. DNA of the CDR3: TGTGCCAGCAGCTTCGACAGGGGGTATGAGCAGTTCTTC. Translation: CASSFDRGYEQFF.